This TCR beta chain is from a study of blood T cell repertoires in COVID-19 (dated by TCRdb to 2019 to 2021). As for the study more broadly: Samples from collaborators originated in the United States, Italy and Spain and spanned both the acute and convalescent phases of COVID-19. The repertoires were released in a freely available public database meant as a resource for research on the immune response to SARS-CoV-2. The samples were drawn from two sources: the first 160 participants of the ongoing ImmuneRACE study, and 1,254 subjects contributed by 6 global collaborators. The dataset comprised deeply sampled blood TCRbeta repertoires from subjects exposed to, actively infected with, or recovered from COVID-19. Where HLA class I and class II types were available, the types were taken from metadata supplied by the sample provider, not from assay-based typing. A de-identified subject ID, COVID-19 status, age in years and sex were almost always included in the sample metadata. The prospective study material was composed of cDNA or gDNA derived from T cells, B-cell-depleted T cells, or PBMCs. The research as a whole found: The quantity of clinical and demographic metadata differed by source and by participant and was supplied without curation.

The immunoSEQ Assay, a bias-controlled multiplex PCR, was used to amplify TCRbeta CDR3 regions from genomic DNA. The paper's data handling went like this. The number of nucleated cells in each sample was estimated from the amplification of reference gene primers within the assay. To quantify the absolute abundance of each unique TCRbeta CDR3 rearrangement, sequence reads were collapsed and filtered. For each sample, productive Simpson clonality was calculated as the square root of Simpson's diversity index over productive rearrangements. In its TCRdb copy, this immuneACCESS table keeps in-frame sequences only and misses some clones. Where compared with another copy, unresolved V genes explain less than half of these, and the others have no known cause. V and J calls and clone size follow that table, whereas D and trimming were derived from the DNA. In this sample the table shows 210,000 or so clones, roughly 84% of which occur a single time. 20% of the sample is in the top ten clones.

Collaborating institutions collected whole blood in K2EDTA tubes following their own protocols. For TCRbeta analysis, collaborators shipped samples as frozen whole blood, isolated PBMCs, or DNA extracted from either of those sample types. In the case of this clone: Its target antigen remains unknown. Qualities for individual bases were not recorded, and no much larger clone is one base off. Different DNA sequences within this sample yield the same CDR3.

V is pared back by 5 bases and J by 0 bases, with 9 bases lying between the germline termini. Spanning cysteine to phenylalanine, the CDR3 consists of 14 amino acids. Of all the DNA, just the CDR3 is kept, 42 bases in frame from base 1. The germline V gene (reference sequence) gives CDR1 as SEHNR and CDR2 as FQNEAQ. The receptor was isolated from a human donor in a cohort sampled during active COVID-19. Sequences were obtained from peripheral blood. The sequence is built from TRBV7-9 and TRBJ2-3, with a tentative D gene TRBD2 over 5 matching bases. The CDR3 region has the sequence CASSPTGSTDTQYF. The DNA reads TGTGCCAGCAGCCCAACGGGGAGCACAGATACGCAGTATTTT.